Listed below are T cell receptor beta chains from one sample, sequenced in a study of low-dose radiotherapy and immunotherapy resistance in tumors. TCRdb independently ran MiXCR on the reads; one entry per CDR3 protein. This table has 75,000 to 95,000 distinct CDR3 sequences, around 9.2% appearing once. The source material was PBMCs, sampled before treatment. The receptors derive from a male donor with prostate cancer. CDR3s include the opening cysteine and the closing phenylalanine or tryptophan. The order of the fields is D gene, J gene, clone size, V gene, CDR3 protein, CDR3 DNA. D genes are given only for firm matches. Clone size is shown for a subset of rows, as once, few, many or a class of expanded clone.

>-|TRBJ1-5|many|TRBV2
CASTRDALFGQPQHF
TGTGCCAGCACCCGGGACGCCCTGTTTGGTCAGCCCCAGCATTTT
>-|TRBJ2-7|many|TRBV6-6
CASSSLVAYEQYF
TGTGCCAGCAGTTCTCTAGTTGCCTACGAGCAGTACTTC
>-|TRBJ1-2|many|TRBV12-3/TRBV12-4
CASSQGSRDGYTF
TGTGCCAGCAGCCAGGGGTCCAGGGATGGCTACACCTTC
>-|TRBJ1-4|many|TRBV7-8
CASSPDFGPTNEKLFF
TGTGCCAGCAGCCCGGATTTTGGGCCAACTAATGAAAAACTGTTTTTT
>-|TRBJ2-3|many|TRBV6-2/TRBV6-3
CASSPGTQRTDTQYF
TGTGCCAGCAGCCCCGGGACACAACGCACAGATACGCAGTATTTT
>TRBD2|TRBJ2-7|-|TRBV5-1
CASSAGLAGAREQYF
TGCGCCAGCAGCGCGGGACTAGCGGGAGCCCGAGAGCAGTACTTC
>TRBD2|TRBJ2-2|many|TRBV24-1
CATSQRGAVGELFF
TGTGCCACCAGTCAGCGGGGGGCAGTCGGGGAGCTGTTTTTT
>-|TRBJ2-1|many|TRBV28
CASSPPGGADYNEQFF
TGTGCCAGCAGTCCACCCGGGGGCGCCGATTACAATGAGCAGTTCTTC
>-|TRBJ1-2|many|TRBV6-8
CASSPALGYGYTF
TGTGCCAGCAGTCCGGCCCTCGGGTATGGCTACACCTTC
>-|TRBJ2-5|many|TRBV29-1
CSVRDPGGAQYF
TGCAGCGTCCGGGACCCAGGAGGGGCCCAGTACTTC
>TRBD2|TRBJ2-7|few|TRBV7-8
CASSPSGRANYEQYF
TGTGCCAGCAGCCCAAGCGGGAGGGCCAACTACGAGCAGTACTTC
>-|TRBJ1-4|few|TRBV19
CASSPGTHEKLFF
TGTGCCAGTAGTCCCGGGACTCATGAAAAACTGTTTTTT
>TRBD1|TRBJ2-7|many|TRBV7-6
CASSPGQAFSYEQYF
TGTGCCAGCAGCCCGGGACAGGCTTTCTCCTACGAGCAGTACTTC